The T cell receptor beta chain under discussion was sequenced for a study of beta chain features in type 1 diabetes. As every portion of the isolated RNA was reverse transcribed, the sequencing read expressed TCRB transcripts. Method: immunoSEQ multiplex PCR; TCRdb's copy keeps in-frame clones and lacks some. The sample has roughly 380,000 clones, about 18% seen once. This clone was counted a few times. Other DNA sequences in this specimen translate into the identical CDR3. The V gene end was trimmed by 3 bases and the J gene end by 4 bases; junction bases not matched to a gene: 2. Per the germline V gene, CDR1 is KGHSH and CDR2 is LQKENI. The CDR3 has 14 amino acids.

The sequence was collected from a woman between 18 and 29 years old in good health. Sequencing was performed on naive CD4+ T cells from blood. The chain couples TRBV18 to TRBJ2-7, with 11 bases fitting TRBD1. CDR3 residues: CASSPGQGAYEQYF. DNA of the CDR3: TGTGCCAGCTCACCCGGACAGGGGGCATACGAGCAGTACTTC.